In this sample, the clone carrying this T cell receptor beta chain is medium-sized. No antigen is known for it. General observations from the study: The larger-cohort validation was restricted to a single TCR beta V-J rearrangement rather than whole repertoires. The TCR gene usage of tumor memory CD4+ T cells clustered together with blood and lymph node memory CD4+ cells and with lymph node naive CD4+ cells. Greatest tumor Treg TCR overlap was with tumor naive CD4+ cells.

The V end lost 1 base, the J end lost 4 bases, and 10 bases lay between the germline ends. Germline lookup yields CDR1 MGHRA and CDR2 YSYEKL. The CDR3 is made up of 15 amino acids. After constant-region reverse-primer amplification, full-length variable regions underwent semi-nested PCR with Nested Universal Primer A. TCRdb reprocessed the 5' RACE reads with MiXCR, giving one entry per CDR3 protein. This table has over 10,000 distinct CDR3 sequences, 51% appearing once. Treg sorting used a CD4+CD25+CD127-/low gate. The chain combines TRBV4-1 with TRBJ2-2, with D hard to call. What was sequenced was tumor-infiltrating Tregs sorted from the breast tumor. This receptor was identified in a female donor with breast cancer. DNA of the CDR3: TGCGCCAGCAGCCAAGGGGAAACACTCACCGGGGAGCTGTTTTTT. Residues: CASSQGETLTGELFF.